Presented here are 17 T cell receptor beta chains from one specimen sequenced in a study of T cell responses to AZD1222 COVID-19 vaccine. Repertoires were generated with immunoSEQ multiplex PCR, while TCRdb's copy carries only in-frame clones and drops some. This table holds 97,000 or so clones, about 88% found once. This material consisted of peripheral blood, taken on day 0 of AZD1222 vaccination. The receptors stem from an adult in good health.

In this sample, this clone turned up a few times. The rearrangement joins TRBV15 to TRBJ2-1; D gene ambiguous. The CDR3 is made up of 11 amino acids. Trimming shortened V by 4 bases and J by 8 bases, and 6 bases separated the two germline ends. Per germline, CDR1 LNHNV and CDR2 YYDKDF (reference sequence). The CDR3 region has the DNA TGTGCCACCAGCATCCTAGATGAGCAGTTCTTC. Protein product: CATSILDEQFF.

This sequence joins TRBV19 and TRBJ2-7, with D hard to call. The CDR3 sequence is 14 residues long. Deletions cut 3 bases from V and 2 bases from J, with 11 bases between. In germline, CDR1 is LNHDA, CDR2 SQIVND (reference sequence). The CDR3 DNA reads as TGTGCCAGTAGTATGAGGCAGCCTCCCTACGAGCAGTACTTC. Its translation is CASSMRQPPYEQYF.

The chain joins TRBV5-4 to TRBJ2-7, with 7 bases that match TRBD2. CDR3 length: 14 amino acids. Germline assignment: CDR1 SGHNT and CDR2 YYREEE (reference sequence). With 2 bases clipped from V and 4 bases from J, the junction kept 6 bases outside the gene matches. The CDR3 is CASSFRGGSYEQYF. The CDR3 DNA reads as TGTGCCAGCAGCTTCCGGGGCGGGAGTTACGAGCAGTACTTC.

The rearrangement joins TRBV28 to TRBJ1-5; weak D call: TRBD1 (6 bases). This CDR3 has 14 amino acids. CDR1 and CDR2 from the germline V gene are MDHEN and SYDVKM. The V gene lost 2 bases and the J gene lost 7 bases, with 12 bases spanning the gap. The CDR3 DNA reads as TGTGCCAGCAGTTTAACAGGGATTGGACAGCCCCAGCATTTT. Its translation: CASSLTGIGQPQHF.

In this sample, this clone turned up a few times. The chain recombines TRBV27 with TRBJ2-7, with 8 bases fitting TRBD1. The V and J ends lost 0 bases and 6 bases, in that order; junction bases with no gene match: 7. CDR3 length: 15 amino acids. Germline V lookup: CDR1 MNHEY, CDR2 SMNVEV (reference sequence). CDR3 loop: CASSLSGQGSVEQYF. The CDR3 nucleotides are TGTGCCAGCAGTTTATCTGGACAGGGTAGCGTCGAGCAGTACTTC.

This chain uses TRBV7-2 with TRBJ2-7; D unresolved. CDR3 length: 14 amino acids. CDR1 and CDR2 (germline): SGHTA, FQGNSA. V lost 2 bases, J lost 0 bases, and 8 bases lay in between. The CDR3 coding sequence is TGTGCCAGCAGCTTACTGGGGAACTCCTACGAGCAGTACTTC. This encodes CASSLLGNSYEQYF.

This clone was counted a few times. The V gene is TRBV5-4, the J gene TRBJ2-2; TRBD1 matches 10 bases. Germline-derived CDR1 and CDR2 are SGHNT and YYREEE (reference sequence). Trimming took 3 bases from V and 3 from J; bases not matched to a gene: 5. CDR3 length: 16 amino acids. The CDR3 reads CASSYPGTGDTGELFF. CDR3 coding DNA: TGTGCCAGCAGCTATCCCGGGACAGGGGACACCGGGGAGCTGTTTTTT.

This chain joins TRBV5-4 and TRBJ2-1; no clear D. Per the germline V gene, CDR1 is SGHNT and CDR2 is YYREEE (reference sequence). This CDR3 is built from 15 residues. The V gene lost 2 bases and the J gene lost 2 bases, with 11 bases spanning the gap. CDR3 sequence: CASSFNTPPYNEQFF. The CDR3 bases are TGTGCCAGCAGCTTCAACACGCCCCCCTACAATGAGCAGTTCTTC.

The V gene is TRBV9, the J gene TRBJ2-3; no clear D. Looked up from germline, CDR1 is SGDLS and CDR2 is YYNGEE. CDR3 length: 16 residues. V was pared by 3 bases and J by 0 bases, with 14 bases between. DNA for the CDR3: TGTGCCAGCAGCGCCGCCGAAGGCAGAAGCACAGATACGCAGTATTTT. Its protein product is CASSAAEGRSTDTQYF. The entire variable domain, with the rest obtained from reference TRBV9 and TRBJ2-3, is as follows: DSGVTQTPKHLITATGQRVTLRCSPRSGDLSVYWYQQSLDQGLQFLIQYYNGEERAKGNILERFSAQQFPDLHSELNLSSLELGDSALYFCASSAAEGRSTDTQYFGPGTRLTVL.

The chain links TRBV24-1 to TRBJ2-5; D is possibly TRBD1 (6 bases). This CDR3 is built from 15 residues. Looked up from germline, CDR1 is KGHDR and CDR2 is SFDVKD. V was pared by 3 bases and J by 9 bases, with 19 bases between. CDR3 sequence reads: CATSDLRDNRWAQYF. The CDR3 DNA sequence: TGTGCCACCAGTGATCTCCGGGACAATCGGTGGGCCCAGTACTTC.

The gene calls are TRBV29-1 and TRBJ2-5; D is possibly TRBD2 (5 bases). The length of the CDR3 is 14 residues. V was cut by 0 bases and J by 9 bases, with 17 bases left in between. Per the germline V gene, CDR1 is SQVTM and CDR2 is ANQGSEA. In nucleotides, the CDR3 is TGCAGCGTTGAAGATCATCTGAGCCTGGAGGCCCAGTACTTC. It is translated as CSVEDHLSLEAQYF.

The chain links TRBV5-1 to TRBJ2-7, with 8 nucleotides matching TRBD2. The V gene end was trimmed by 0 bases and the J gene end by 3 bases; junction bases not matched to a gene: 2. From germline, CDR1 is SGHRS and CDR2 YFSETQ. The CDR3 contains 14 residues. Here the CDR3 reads CASSLDGRGYEQYF. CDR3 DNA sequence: TGCGCCAGCAGCTTGGACGGGAGGGGCTACGAGCAGTACTTC.

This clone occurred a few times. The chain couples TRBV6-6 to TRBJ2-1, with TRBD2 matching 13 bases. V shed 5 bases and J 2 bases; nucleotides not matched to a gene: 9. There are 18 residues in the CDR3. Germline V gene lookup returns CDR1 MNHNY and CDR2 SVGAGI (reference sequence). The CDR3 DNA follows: TGTGCCAGCAGTCCCCACTATGGGACTAGCGGGACCTACAATGAGCAGTTCTTC. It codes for CASSPHYGTSGTYNEQFF.

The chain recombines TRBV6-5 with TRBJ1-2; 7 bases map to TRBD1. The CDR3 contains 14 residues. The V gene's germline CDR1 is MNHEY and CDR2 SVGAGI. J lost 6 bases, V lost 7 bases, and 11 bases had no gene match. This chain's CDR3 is CASNPVTGYHGYTF. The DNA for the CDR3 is TGTGCCAGCAACCCCGTGACAGGGTACCATGGCTACACCTTC.

DNA for the CDR3: TGTGCCAGTAGCCCGGACGCCCCTGAAGCTTTCTTT. Translated, it gives CASSPDAPEAFF. This sequence joins TRBV19 and TRBJ1-1; D gene unclear. CDR3 length: 12 amino acids. V dropped 6 bases and J dropped 6 bases, with 11 bases sitting between them. CDR1 and CDR2 (germline): LNHDA, SQIVND (reference sequence).

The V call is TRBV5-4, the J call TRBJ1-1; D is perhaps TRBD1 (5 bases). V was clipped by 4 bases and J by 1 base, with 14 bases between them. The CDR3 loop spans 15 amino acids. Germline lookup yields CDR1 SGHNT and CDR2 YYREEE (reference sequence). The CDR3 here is CASSPTRERNTEAFF. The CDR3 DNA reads TGTGCCAGCAGCCCCACCAGGGAAAGGAACACTGAAGCTTTCTTT.

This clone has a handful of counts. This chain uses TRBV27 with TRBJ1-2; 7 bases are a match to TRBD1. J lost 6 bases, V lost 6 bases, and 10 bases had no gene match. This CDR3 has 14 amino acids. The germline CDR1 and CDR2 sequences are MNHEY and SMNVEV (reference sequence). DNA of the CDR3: TGTGCCAGCAGCCCACAGGGGATCCCCGATGGCTACACCTTC. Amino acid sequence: CASSPQGIPDGYTF.